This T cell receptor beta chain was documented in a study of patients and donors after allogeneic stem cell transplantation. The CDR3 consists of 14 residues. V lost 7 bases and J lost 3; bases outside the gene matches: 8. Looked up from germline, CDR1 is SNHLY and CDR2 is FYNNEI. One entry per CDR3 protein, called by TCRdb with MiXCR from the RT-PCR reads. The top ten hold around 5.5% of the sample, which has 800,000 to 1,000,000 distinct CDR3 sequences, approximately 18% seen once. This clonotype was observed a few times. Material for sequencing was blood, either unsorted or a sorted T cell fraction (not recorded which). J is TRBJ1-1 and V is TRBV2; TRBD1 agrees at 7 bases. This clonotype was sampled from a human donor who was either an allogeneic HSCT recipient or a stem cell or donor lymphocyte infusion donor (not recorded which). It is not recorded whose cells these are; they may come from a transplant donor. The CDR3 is CASNRQGGHTEAFF. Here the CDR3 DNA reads TGTGCCAGCAATCGACAGGGCGGACACACTGAAGCTTTCTTT.